This section outlines one T cell receptor (beta chain) sequence together with its context. As yet, its antigen is unknown. The PCR had 60 Vbeta and 13 Jbeta primers. Sequenced by immunoSEQ multiplex PCR; TCRdb stores in-frame clones only, minus some. Of about 140,000 clones in the sample, approximately 80% were seen once. The data derive from a study of cytomegalovirus exposure and HLA in healthy donors. The overall study: In an early release, HLA-typed donors contributed some 80 million unique TCR sequences.

Regarding the study as a whole: Among CMV-associated TCR beta chains, most appeared HLA-restricted in a later analysis.

The CDR3 contains 13 residues. The germline gives CDR1 SQVTM, CDR2 ANQGSEA. The V gene lost 7 bases and the J gene lost 0 bases, with 12 bases spanning the gap. The gene calls are TRBV29-1 and TRBJ1-1; D is possibly TRBD1 (5 bases). The sample comprised PBMCs. The receptor was derived from a man aged 45-65 years in good health and CMV-seronegative. CDR3 residues: CSAYKGLNTEAFF. CDR3 coding DNA: TGCAGCGCCTACAAGGGGTTGAACACTGAAGCTTTCTTT. The complete variable domain, with remaining parts taken from reference TRBV29-1 and TRBJ1-1, reads SAVISQKPSRDICQRGTSLTIQCQVDSQVTMMFWYRQQPGQSLTLIATANQGSEATYESGFVIDKFPISRPNLTFSTLTVSNMSPEDSSIYLCSAYKGLNTEAFFGQGTRLTVV.